Sequencing of this TCR beta chain was carried out in a study of blood T cell repertoires in COVID-19. The CDR3 is 14 residues long. Trimming left V 4 bases short and J 0 bases short, with 11 bases between. Germline CDR1 SQVTM, CDR2 ANQGSEA. Original handling: Researchers report that nucleated cell counts were estimated from reference gene primer amplification. Method: immunoSEQ multiplex PCR; TCRdb's copy keeps in-frame clones and lacks some. That table is the source of V, J and clone size, and D and trimming were worked out from the DNA. The sample lists more than 70,000 clones; 70% to 80% were seen once.

The receptor was derived from a human donor in a cohort sampled during active COVID-19. Source material: peripheral blood. The chain combines TRBV29-1 with TRBJ2-3, with D maybe TRBD2 (5 bases). Here the CDR3 reads CSVVWEPSTDTQYF. The DNA for the CDR3 is TGCAGCGTTGTGTGGGAGCCGAGCACAGATACGCAGTATTTT.